These 16 T cell receptor beta chains came from one sample sequenced in a study of cytomegalovirus exposure and HLA in healthy donors. With 60 Vbeta and 13 Jbeta primers, the PCR was carried out. The data were produced by immunoSEQ multiplex PCR, yet TCRdb's version contains in-frame clones alone and is incomplete. In the table there are around 200,000 clones, over 65% of which are singletons. The sequencing input was PBMCs. These receptors were obtained from a man in his forties in good health and CMV-seronegative.

V is TRBV29-1 and J is TRBJ2-2, with D possibly being TRBD2 (7 bases). In germline, CDR1 is SQVTM, CDR2 ANQGSEA. CDR3 length equals 15 residues. Trimming removed 5 bases from V and 3 bases from J, with 16 bases in between. CDR3 amino acids: CSVRRGEGDTGELFF. The CDR3 DNA sequence: TGCAGCGTTCGCCGGGGGGAGGGGGACACCGGGGAGCTGTTTTTT.

The chain is built from TRBV19 and TRBJ2-3, with TRBD2 identical over 8 bases. Germline CDR1 is LNHDA and CDR2 is SQIVND (reference sequence). The CDR3 length is 15 residues. J gave up 1 base and V 2 bases, and 2 bases lay outside the gene matches. CDR3 nucleotides: TGTGCCAGTAGTATAAGCGGGAGACGCACAGATACGCAGTATTTT. Translated: CASSISGRRTDTQYF. The full variable domain, with the rest looked up from reference TRBV19 and TRBJ2-3, is DGGITQSPKYLFRKEGQNVTLSCEQNLNHDAMYWYRQDPGQGLRLIYYSQIVNDFQKGDIAEGYSVSREKKESFPLTVTSAQKNPTAFYLCASSISGRRTDTQYFGPGTRLTVL.

The J gene is TRBJ2-2, the V gene TRBV7-9; the D is unclear. The germline V gene encodes CDR1 SEHNR and CDR2 FQNEAQ (reference sequence). The CDR3 has 13 amino acids. Trimming cost V 2 bases and J 2 bases, with 3 bases left between them. CDR3 sequence: CASSLPNTGELFF. The DNA of the CDR3 is TGTGCCAGCAGCTTACCTAACACCGGGGAGCTGTTTTTT.

V usage is TRBV12-5 and J usage is TRBJ2-5, with D perhaps matching TRBD2 (5 bases). Between the trimmed V and J ends, which lost 0 bases and 4 bases, there was a span of 12 bases. The CDR3 has 15 residues. Germline loops: CDR1 LGHNT, CDR2 FRNRAP. Here the CDR3 reads CASGLVGGGRETQYF. The CDR3 bases are TGTGCTAGTGGTTTGGTCGGAGGAGGCCGAGAGACCCAGTACTTC.

The chain recombines TRBV18 with TRBJ2-7; 7 nucleotides match TRBD1. Germline-derived CDR1 and CDR2 are KGHSH and LQKENI. V lost 4 bases and J lost 2; bases outside the gene matches: 8. The length of the CDR3 is 15 residues. The CDR3 sequence: CASSQYRDSTYEQYF. CDR3 in DNA: TGTGCCAGCTCACAATACCGGGACAGTACCTACGAGCAGTACTTC.

The V call is TRBV5-1, the J call TRBJ2-1; 11 bases fit TRBD2. The CDR3 runs 18 residues. Germline-derived CDR1 and CDR2 are SGHRS and YFSETQ. The junction had 9 bases not matched to a gene; V was cut back by 4 bases and J by 0 bases. The CDR3 sequence is CASSLGTSGYSSYNEQFF. The CDR3 coding sequence is TGCGCCAGCAGCCTGGGGACTAGCGGCTACAGCTCCTACAATGAGCAGTTCTTC.

This clone was seen just once. The chain joins TRBV5-1 to TRBJ2-3; TRBD2 matches at 7 bases. Germline CDR1 is SGHRS and CDR2 is YFSETQ. The CDR3 has 16 amino acids. V shed 4 bases and J 4 bases; nucleotides not matched to a gene: 12. The CDR3 loop reads CASSREWGGTSDTQYF. CDR3 nucleotides: TGCGCCAGCAGCCGGGAGTGGGGGGGGACGTCAGATACGCAGTATTTT.

The gene calls are TRBV5-1 and TRBJ1-1, with 7 bases lining up with TRBD1. The CDR3 is made up of 16 amino acids. Germline V CDR1 and CDR2: SGHRS, YFSETQ. V trimming: 0 bases; J trimming: 4 bases; junction bases outside the gene matches: 9. This CDR3 is CASSLVGRQGGTEAFF. For the CDR3, the DNA is TGCGCCAGCAGCTTGGTTGGCCGACAGGGCGGCACTGAAGCTTTCTTT. Full variable domain (rest looked up from reference TRBV5-1 and TRBJ1-1): KAGVTQTPRYLIKTRGQQVTLSCSPISGHRSVSWYQQTPGQGLQFLFEYFSETQRNKGNFPGRFSGRQFSNSRSEMNVSTLELGDSALYLCASSLVGRQGGTEAFFGQGTRLTVV.

The genes are TRBV7-9 and TRBJ2-2; TRBD2 agrees at 7 bases. There are 16 residues in the CDR3. The germline CDR1 and CDR2 sequences are SEHNR and FQNEAQ (reference sequence). Germline trimming cut 6 bases from V and 5 bases from J; bases unmatched to any gene: 12. The CDR3 sequence is CASRASGGRGTGELFF. The CDR3 coding sequence is TGTGCCAGCAGGGCTAGTGGCGGGAGAGGAACCGGGGAGCTGTTTTTT.

The rearrangement uses TRBV10-3 and TRBJ2-7; D unresolved. The germline V gene encodes CDR1 ENHRY and CDR2 SYGVKD. The CDR3 has 13 residues. Trimming stripped 4 bases from V and 0 bases from J, with 7 bases between. The CDR3: CAISVPNSYEQYF. The CDR3, as DNA: TGTGCCATCAGTGTCCCCAACTCCTACGAGCAGTACTTC.

The V and J genes are TRBV28 and TRBJ2-1; TRBD1 is a possible D gene (5 bases). The germline V gene has CDR1 MDHEN and CDR2 SYDVKM. V was cut by 7 bases and J by 6 bases, with 16 bases left in between. The CDR3 is made up of 14 amino acids. As DNA, the CDR3 is TGTGCCAGCACACTAACAGGATCAACCAATGAGCAGTTCTTC. It translates to CASTLTGSTNEQFF.

The V call is TRBV5-1, the J call TRBJ2-1; perhaps TRBD2 as D (5 bases). The CDR3 totals 13 residues. Trimming took 0 bases from V and 9 from J, leaving 10 bases between them. Germline CDR1 and CDR2: SGHRS and YFSETQ. The DNA of the CDR3 is TGCGCCAGCAGCTTGGAACTAGTGGGTGAGCAGTTCTTC. It encodes CASSLELVGEQFF.

The chain employs TRBV6-1 and TRBJ1-6, with TRBD1 matching over 9 bases. CDR1 MNHNS and CDR2 SASEGT come from the germline V gene. J was trimmed by 0 bases and V by 3 bases; bases with no gene match: 3. The CDR3 totals 17 residues. The CDR3 loop reads CASSEVTGGSYNSPLHF. The DNA of the CDR3 is TGTGCCAGCAGTGAGGTGACAGGGGGCTCCTATAATTCACCCCTCCACTTT.

This clone was seen just once. V is TRBV18 and J is TRBJ1-1, with 8 bases identical to TRBD1. The J segment lost 7 bases and the V segment lost 5 bases, leaving 9 bases of the junction unmatched. The CDR3 is 14 residues long. Looked up from germline, CDR1 is KGHSH and CDR2 is LQKENI. The DNA of the CDR3 is TGTGCCAGCTCATCTCAGGGGGCGCAGGATGAAGCTTTCTTT. This encodes CASSSQGAQDEAFF.

This chain joins TRBV6-1 and TRBJ1-2; TRBD1 aligns across 8 bases. The CDR3 contains 13 residues. CDR1 is MNHNS, CDR2 SASEGT, per germline. J lost 3 bases, V lost 6 bases, and 3 bases had no gene match. The CDR3 loop reads CASRPDRDYGYTF. The CDR3, as DNA: TGTGCCAGCAGACCGGACAGGGACTATGGCTACACCTTC.

V usage is TRBV7-9 and J usage is TRBJ1-4, with D hard to call. V shed 1 base and J shed 8 bases, with 8 bases lying between them. There are 13 residues in the CDR3. CDR1 is SEHNR, CDR2 FQNEAQ, per germline (reference sequence). In DNA form, the CDR3 reads TGTGCCAGCAGCTTAGATTGGGAGGAAAAACTGTTTTTT. Protein sequence: CASSLDWEEKLFF.